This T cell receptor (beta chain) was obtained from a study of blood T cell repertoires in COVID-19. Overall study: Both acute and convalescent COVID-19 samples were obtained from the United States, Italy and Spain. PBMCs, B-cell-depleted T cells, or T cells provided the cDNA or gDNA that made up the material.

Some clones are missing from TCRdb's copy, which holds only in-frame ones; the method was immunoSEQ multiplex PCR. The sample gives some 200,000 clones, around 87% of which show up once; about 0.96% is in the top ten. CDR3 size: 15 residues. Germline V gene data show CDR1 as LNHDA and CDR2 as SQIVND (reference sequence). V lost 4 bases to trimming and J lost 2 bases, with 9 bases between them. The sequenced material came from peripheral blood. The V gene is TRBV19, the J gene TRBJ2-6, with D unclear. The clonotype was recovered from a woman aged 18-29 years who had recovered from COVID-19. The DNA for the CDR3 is TGTGCCAGTAGTAGGTCAGAACCTGGGGCCAACGTCCTGACTTTC. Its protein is CASSRSEPGANVLTF.